Listed below are T cell receptor beta chains from one sample, sequenced in a study of T cell responses to AZD1222 COVID-19 vaccine. The method was immunoSEQ multiplex PCR; TCRdb's version includes in-frame clones alone and lacks a portion of them. There are around 120,000 clones in the sample; about nine tenths occur only once, and 13% to 15% lies in the top ten. Sequenced material: peripheral blood, taken on day 0 of AZD1222 vaccination. The receptors were gathered from an adult in good health. CDR3s include the opening cysteine and the closing phenylalanine or tryptophan. Fields, in order: J gene, V gene, clone size, D gene, CDR3 DNA, CDR3 protein. The D gene is left open where the match is weak. Size is stated for part of the rows, as once, few or many counts, or as a class when the clone is expanded.

>TRBJ1-2|TRBV6-1|once|NA
TGTGCCAGCCTTCTGACAACGAGGGGCTACACCTTC
CASLLTTRGYTF
>TRBJ1-2|TRBV28|NA|NA
TGTGCCAGCAGCCAGGGTTATGGCTACACCTTC
CASSQGYGYTF
>TRBJ2-3|TRBV27|NA|TRBD2
TGTGCCAGCAGCACGACTAGCGGGAGTGAAGCGCAGTATTTT
CASSTTSGSEAQYF
>TRBJ2-1|TRBV10-3|NA|NA
TGTGCCTCAAGCCCCACTAGCTCCTACAATGAGCAGTTCTTC
CASSPTSSYNEQFF
>TRBJ1-1|TRBV7-8|once|TRBD1
TGTGCCAGCAGCCTCGGGACAGTCTCTGAAGCTTTCTTT
CASSLGTVSEAFF
>TRBJ2-7|TRBV29-1|NA|TRBD2
TGCAGCGCCTTCGAGGGAGGGTACGAGCAGTACTTC
CSAFEGGYEQYF
>TRBJ2-1|TRBV28|NA|TRBD1
TGTGCCAGCAGTTTATCCCTGACAGGGATCAGCAATGAGCAGTTCTTC
CASSLSLTGISNEQFF
>TRBJ2-1|TRBV6-5|NA|TRBD2
TGTGCCAGCAGTTACCTAGTAGCGGGGGTTAGTGAGCAGTTCTTC
CASSYLVAGVSEQFF
>TRBJ2-1|TRBV7-8|NA|TRBD2
TGTGCCAGCAGCTTAGCGGGGTATGGGCGGGAGGGCCCCAATGAGCAGTTCTTC
CASSLAGYGREGPNEQFF
>TRBJ1-6|TRBV4-3|NA|NA
TGCGCCAGCAGCCAAGGGGGTGCGGGGGCCCTCCACTTT
CASSQGGAGALHF
>TRBJ1-1|TRBV5-1|NA|TRBD1
TGCGCCAGCAGCTTGACAGGACAGGGGGCCTTTCGTAAGACTGAAGCTTTCTTT
CASSLTGQGAFRKTEAFF
>TRBJ2-5|TRBV2|NA|NA
TGTGCCAGCAACCCGGATCGCACCCTAGAGACCCAGTACTTC
CASNPDRTLETQYF
>TRBJ2-7|TRBV14|NA|NA
TGTGCCAGCAGCCAATCTGATAGTGGGGCCTCCTCCTACGAGCAGTACTTC
CASSQSDSGASSYEQYF
>TRBJ2-7|TRBV5-5|NA|NA
TGTGCCAGCAGCCCCTTACCCCTCCTGTCCCTCTACGAGCAGTACTTC
CASSPLPLLSLYEQYF
>TRBJ2-6|TRBV13|NA|NA
TGTGCCAGCAGCTTTTCAAGGGGCCCAAGTGGGGCCAACGTCCTGACTTTC
CASSFSRGPSGANVLTF
>TRBJ1-5|TRBV5-6|once|TRBD1
TGTGCCAGCAGCCTTGACAGGGGGTTGGGTCAGCCCCAGCATTTT
CASSLDRGLGQPQHF
>TRBJ2-4|TRBV29-1|NA|TRBD1
TGCAGCGTTGCTACAGGGGGAATGAACATTCAGTACTTC
CSVATGGMNIQYF
>TRBJ1-5|TRBV10-2|once|NA
TGCGCCAGCAGAGATTGGGTGGGGGGACCCCAGCATTTT
CASRDWVGGPQHF
>TRBJ1-2|TRBV10-3|NA|NA
TGTGCCATCAGTGAGAGGACAGAGAGGGGCTATGGCTACACCTTC
CAISERTERGYGYTF
>TRBJ2-1|TRBV7-6|NA|NA
TGTGCCAGCAGCTTAGCCAGGGACGCCTCCGACAATGAGCAGTTCTTC
CASSLARDASDNEQFF
>TRBJ2-5|TRBV18|NA|NA
TGTGCCAGCTCACCCTTCGCTAGCTCCGTAGAGACCCAGTACTTC
CASSPFASSVETQYF
>TRBJ1-2|TRBV5-1|NA|NA
TGCGCCAGCAGCCCCCCGGGGGGGGGCGGCTACACCTTC
CASSPPGGGGYTF
>TRBJ2-7|TRBV5-4|NA|TRBD2
TGTGCCAGCAGCTTGGATGCGACTAGCGCGTCCTACGAGCAGTACTTC
CASSLDATSASYEQYF
>TRBJ1-1|TRBV6-2/TRBV6-3|NA|NA
TGTGCCAGCAGTCAGACGAGGGACACTGAAGCTTTCTTT
CASSQTRDTEAFF
>TRBJ2-2|TRBV3-1/TRBV3-2|once|NA
TGTGCCAGCAGCCCTGGACCGTCCCGCGCCGGGGAGCTGTTTTTT
CASSPGPSRAGELFF
>TRBJ2-2|TRBV2|NA|NA
TGTGCCAGCAGCCTAGGCCGAGGTCGGGGCACCGGGGAGCTGTTTTTT
CASSLGRGRGTGELFF
>TRBJ2-1|TRBV19|NA|NA
TGTGCCAGTAGTTCAGCCTCCGGGACTGATTCCTACAATGAGCAGTTCTTC
CASSSASGTDSYNEQFF
>TRBJ1-4|TRBV19|NA|NA
TGTGCCAGTAGTATAGAGGGAGGCAGCTCTGCAACTAATGAAAAACTGTTTTTT
CASSIEGGSSATNEKLFF
>TRBJ2-3|TRBV6-2/TRBV6-3|NA|TRBD2
TGTGCCAGCAGTACCAGAAACCTCCTACTAGCGGGGGGACAAACAGATACGCAGTATTTT
CASSTRNLLLAGGQTDTQYF
>TRBJ1-4|TRBV28|NA|NA
TGTGCCAGCAGTTTCCCAGCCCAAAAACTGTTTTTT
CASSFPAQKLFF
>TRBJ2-1|TRBV15|NA|TRBD2
TGTGCCACCAGCATCAGCGGGGGCCTATACAATGAGCAGTTCTTC
CATSISGGLYNEQFF
>TRBJ2-1|TRBV6-5|few|TRBD2
TGTGCCAGCCGAGTAGCGGGGACGTACAATGAGCAGTTCTTC
CASRVAGTYNEQFF
>TRBJ1-5|TRBV9|NA|NA
TGTGCCAGCAGCGTGGGGGGCGGTCAGCCCCAGCATTTT
CASSVGGGQPQHF
>TRBJ1-4|TRBV7-2|NA|NA
TGTGCCAGCAGCTTAGCCCCCGGAGATGAAAAACTGTTTTTT
CASSLAPGDEKLFF
>TRBJ1-2|TRBV30|NA|NA
TGTGCCTGGAGTGTAGAGCGGTATGGCTATGGCTACACCTTC
CAWSVERYGYGYTF
>TRBJ2-1|TRBV7-9|NA|NA
TGTGCCAGCAGCCCCGGTGCAGCAACCTACAATGAGCAGTTCTTC
CASSPGAATYNEQFF
>TRBJ2-7|TRBV14|NA|NA
TGTGCCAGCAGCCCTGTCCCCGGGGCGTTACACGAGCAGTACTTC
CASSPVPGALHEQYF
>TRBJ1-1|TRBV7-8|NA|NA
TGTGCCAGCAGCCAACCGGGACGGACGAACACTGAAGCTTTCTTT
CASSQPGRTNTEAFF
>TRBJ1-2|TRBV7-9|NA|NA
TGTGCCAGCAGCCGGGGGGGCTATGGCTACACCTTC
CASSRGGYGYTF
>TRBJ1-2|TRBV7-9|NA|NA
TGTGCCAGCAGCTTAGCTGATAGGAGGGATGGCTACACCTTC
CASSLADRRDGYTF
>TRBJ2-7|TRBV28|NA|TRBD2
TGTGCCAGCAGTTTGTTAGCGGGAGGCTCCTACGAGCAGTACTTC
CASSLLAGGSYEQYF
>TRBJ2-7|TRBV5-1|NA|TRBD2
TGCGCCAGCAGCTTGGCTGGACTAGGGAACTACGAGCAGTACTTC
CASSLAGLGNYEQYF
>TRBJ2-1|TRBV27|NA|TRBD2
TGTGCCAGCAGTTTATGGGGTAGGGCTAGCGGGAGTAATGAGCAGTTCTTC
CASSLWGRASGSNEQFF
>TRBJ1-3|TRBV9|NA|NA
TGTGCCAGCAGCGTAGGATTCCGAGGGTCCTCTGGAAACACCATATATTTT
CASSVGFRGSSGNTIYF
>TRBJ2-6|TRBV24-1|NA|TRBD1
TGTGCCACCAGTGATCCCCCGGGACAGGGGTATGGGGCCAACGTCCTGACTTTC
CATSDPPGQGYGANVLTF
>TRBJ2-7|TRBV4-3|once|TRBD1
TGCGCCAGCAGCCAAGATCGAGGGACAGTCTCCTACGAGCAGTACTTC
CASSQDRGTVSYEQYF
>TRBJ2-1|TRBV21-1|NA|NA
TGTGCCAGCAGCAAAGGGCGCCAGGGTTCTTCTGATGAGCAGTTCTTC
CASSKGRQGSSDEQFF
>TRBJ2-1|TRBV7-8|NA|NA
TGTGCCAGCAGCCCCCAGTGGTTCCCCCCGTTCTTC
CASSPQWFPPFF
>TRBJ2-7|TRBV6-2/TRBV6-3|NA|NA
TGTGCCAGCAGTTACACGGAGGGGGAGCAGTACTTC
CASSYTEGEQYF
>TRBJ2-7|TRBV6-2/TRBV6-3|NA|NA
TGTGCCAGCAGTCGAGGGGGGTCTGGCCCCCGCTACGAGCAGTACTTC
CASSRGGSGPRYEQYF
>TRBJ1-2|TRBV6-5|NA|NA
TGTGCCAGCAGTTACTCCTCCGGGACACACTATGGCTACACCTTC
CASSYSSGTHYGYTF
>TRBJ2-5|TRBV6-2/TRBV6-3|NA|NA
TGTGCCAGCAGTTACCCAAGGGTTGAAGAGACCCAGTACTTC
CASSYPRVEETQYF
>TRBJ1-2|TRBV6-2/TRBV6-3|NA|NA
TGTGCCAGCAGTTGGTCCCTAGGAGGGATCTATGGCTACACCTTC
CASSWSLGGIYGYTF